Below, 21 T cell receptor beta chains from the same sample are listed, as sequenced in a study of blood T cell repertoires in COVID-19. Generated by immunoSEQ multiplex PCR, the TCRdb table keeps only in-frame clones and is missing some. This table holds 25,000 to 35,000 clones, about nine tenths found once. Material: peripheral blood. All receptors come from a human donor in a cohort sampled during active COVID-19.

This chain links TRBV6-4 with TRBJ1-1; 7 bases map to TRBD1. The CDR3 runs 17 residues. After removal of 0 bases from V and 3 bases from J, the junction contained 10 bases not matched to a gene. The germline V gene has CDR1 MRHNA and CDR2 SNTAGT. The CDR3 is CASSDSGDRASDTEAFF. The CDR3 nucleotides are TGTGCCAGCAGTGACTCGGGTGACAGGGCGTCGGACACTGAAGCTTTCTTT.

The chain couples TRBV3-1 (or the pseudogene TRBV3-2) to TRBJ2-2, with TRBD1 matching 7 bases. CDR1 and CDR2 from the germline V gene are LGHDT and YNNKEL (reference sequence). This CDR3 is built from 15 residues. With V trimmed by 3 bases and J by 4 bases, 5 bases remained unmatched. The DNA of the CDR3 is TGTGCCAGCAGCCAGGAGACAGGGATCACCGGGGAGCTGTTTTTT. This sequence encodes CASSQETGITGELFF.

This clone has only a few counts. Written as DNA, the CDR3 is TGTGCCAGCAGCCCCTCAACTCAGGCCAAATGGGGGGACAGGGGTAAAAATGAGCAGTTCTTC. This translates into CASSPSTQAKWGDRGKNEQFF. This chain joins TRBV4-2 and TRBJ2-1; 10 positions match TRBD1. The CDR3 sequence is 21 residues long. V lost 4 bases to trimming and J lost 7 bases; unmatched junction nucleotides: 25. Germline assignment: CDR1 LGHNA and CDR2 YNFKEQ.

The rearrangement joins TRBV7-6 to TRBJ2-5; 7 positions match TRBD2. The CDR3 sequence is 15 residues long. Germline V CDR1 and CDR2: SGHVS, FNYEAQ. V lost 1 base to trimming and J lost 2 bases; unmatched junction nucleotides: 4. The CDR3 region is CASSLVAGGQETQYF. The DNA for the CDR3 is TGTGCCAGCAGCTTAGTTGCCGGGGGGCAAGAGACCCAGTACTTC.

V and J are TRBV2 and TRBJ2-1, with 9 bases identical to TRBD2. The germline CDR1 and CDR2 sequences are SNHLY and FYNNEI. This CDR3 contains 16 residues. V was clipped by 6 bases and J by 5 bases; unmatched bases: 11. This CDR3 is CASSPLAGGPHNEQFF. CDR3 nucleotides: TGTGCCAGCAGCCCTTTGGCGGGGGGGCCCCACAATGAGCAGTTCTTC. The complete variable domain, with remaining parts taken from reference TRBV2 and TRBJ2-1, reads EPEVTQTPSHQVTQMGQEVILRCVPISNHLYFYWYRQILGQKVEFLVSFYNNEISEKSEIFDDQFSVERPDGSNFTLKIRSTKLEDSAMYFCASSPLAGGPHNEQFFGPGTRLTVL.

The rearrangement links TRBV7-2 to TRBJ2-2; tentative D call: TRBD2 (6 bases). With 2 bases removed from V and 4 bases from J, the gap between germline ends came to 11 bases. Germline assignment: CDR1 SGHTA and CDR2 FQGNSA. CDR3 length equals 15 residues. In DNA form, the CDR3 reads TGTGCCAGCAGCTTAATGGGACTCTTCACCGGGGAGCTGTTTTTT. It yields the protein CASSLMGLFTGELFF.

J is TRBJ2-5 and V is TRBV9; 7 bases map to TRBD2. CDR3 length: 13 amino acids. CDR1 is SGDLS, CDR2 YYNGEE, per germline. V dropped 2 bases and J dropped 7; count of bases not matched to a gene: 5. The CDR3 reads CASSVVWEGTQYF. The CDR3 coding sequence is TGTGCCAGCAGCGTGGTCTGGGAGGGGACCCAGTACTTC.

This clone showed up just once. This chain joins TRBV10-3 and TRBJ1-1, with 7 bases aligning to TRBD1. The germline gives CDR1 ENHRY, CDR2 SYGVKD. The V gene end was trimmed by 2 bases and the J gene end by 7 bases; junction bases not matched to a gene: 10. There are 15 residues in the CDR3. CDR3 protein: CAISEGDRVGGEAFF. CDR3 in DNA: TGTGCCATCAGTGAGGGCGACAGGGTGGGTGGTGAAGCTTTCTTT.

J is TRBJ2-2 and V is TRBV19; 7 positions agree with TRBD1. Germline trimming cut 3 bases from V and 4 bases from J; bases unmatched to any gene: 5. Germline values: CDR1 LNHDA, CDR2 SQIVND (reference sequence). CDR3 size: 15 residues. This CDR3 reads CASSITGVFTGELFF. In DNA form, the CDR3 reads TGTGCCAGTAGTATCACAGGGGTTTTCACCGGGGAGCTGTTTTTT. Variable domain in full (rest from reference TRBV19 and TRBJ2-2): DGGITQSPKYLFRKEGQNVTLSCEQNLNHDAMYWYRQDPGQGLRLIYYSQIVNDFQKGDIAEGYSVSREKKESFPLTVTSAQKNPTAFYLCASSITGVFTGELFFGEGSRLTVL.

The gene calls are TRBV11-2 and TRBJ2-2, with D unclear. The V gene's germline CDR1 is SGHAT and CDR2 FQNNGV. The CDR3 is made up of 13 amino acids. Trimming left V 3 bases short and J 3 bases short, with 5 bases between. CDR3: CASSFLDTGELFF. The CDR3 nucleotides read TGTGCCAGCAGCTTCTTAGACACCGGGGAGCTGTTTTTT.

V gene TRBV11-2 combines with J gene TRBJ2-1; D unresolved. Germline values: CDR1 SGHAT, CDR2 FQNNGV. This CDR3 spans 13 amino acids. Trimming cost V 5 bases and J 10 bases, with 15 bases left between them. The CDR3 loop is CASSLPMLREQFF. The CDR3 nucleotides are TGTGCCAGCAGCCTCCCCATGTTGCGGGAGCAGTTCTTC.

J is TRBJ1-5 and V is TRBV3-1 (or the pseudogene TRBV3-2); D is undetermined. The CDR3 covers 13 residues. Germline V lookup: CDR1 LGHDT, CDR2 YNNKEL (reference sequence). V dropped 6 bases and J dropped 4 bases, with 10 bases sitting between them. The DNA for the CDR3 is TGTGCCAGCAGTCGCGGGAGAAATCAGCCCCAGCATTTT. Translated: CASSRGRNQPQHF.

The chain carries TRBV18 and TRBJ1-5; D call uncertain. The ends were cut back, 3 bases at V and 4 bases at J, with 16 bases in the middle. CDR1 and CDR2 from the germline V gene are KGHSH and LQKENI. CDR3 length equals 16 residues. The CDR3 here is CASSPQSGMLNQPQHF. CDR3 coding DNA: TGTGCCAGCTCACCGCAAAGCGGGATGTTAAATCAGCCCCAGCATTTT.

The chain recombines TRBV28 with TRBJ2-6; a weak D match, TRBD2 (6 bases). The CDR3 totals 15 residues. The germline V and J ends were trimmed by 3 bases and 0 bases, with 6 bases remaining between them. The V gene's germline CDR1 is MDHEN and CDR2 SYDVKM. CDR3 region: CASSFGSSGANVLTF. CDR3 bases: TGTGCCAGCAGTTTCGGGAGCTCTGGGGCCAACGTCCTGACTTTC. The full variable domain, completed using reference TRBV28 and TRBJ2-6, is DVKVTQSSRYLVKRTGEKVFLECVQDMDHENMFWYRQDPGLGLRLIYFSYDVKMKEKGDIPEGYSVSREKKERFSLILESASTNQTSMYLCASSFGSSGANVLTFGAGSRLTVL.

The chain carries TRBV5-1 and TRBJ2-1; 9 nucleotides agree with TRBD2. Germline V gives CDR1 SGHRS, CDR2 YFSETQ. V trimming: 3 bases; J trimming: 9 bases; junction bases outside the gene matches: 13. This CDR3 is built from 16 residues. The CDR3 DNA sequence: TGCGCCAGCAGCTCGACTCTCGCGGGGGGGCTGGGTGAGCAGTTCTTC. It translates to CASSSTLAGGLGEQFF.

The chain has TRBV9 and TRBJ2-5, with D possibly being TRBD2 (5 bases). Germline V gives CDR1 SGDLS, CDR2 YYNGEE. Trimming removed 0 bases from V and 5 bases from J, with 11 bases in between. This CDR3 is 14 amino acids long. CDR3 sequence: CASSVEGGWETQYF. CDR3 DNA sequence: TGTGCCAGCAGCGTAGAGGGCGGGTGGGAGACCCAGTACTTC.

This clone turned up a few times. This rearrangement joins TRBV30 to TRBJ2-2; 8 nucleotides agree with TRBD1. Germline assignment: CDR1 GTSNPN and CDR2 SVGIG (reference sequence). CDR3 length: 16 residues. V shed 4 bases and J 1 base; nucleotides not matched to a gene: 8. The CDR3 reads CAWKFWDRKNTGELFF. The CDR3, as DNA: TGTGCCTGGAAATTCTGGGACAGGAAGAACACCGGGGAGCTGTTTTTT.

In DNA form, the CDR3 reads TGTGCCAGCAGCTCAGCCGGGGGGTTGGAGCAGTACTTC. Translating gives CASSSAGGLEQYF. The chain is built from TRBV7-9 and TRBJ2-7; 7 bases are a match to TRBD2. Germline V gives CDR1 SEHNR, CDR2 FQNEAQ (reference sequence). The CDR3 covers 13 residues. The trim removed 4 bases at V and 7 bases at J, leaving 7 bases unmatched.

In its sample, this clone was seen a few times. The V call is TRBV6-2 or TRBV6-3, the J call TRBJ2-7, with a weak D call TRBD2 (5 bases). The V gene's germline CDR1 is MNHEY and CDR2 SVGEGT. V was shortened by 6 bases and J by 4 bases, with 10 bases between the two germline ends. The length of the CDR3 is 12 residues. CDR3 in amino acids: CASSLGVYEQYF. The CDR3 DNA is TGTGCCAGCAGCCTCGGGGTTTACGAGCAGTACTTC.

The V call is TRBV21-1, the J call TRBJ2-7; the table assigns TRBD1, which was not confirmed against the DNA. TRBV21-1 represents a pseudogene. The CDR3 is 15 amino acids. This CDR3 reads CASSKGCTGFYEQYF. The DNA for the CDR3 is TGTGCCAGCAGCAAGGGGTGTACAGGTTTCTACGAGCAGTACTTC.

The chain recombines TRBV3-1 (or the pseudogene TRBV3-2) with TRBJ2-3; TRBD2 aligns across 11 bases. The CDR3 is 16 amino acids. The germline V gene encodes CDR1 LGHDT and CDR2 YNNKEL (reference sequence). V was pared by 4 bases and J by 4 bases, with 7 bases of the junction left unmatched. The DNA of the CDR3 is TGTGCCAGCAGCCGGCGTAGCGGGGGGGCGTCAGATACGCAGTATTTT. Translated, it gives CASSRRSGGASDTQYF.